This T cell receptor beta chain was recorded in a study of OX40 agonist ivuxolimab in advanced cancers. CDR3 size: 15 residues. The V gene end was trimmed by 0 bases and the J gene end by 6 bases; junction bases not matched to a gene: 5. Germline CDR1 is SGHRS and CDR2 is YFSETQ. The table came from immunoSEQ multiplex PCR; TCRdb's copy has only in-frame clones and leaves some out. The repertoire holds approximately 97,000 clones, with about 90% as singletons. This specimen consisted of CD4+ or CD8+ T cells sorted from blood, obtained in a trial of the OX40 agonist ivuxolimab. The chain links TRBV5-1 to TRBJ2-2, with 7 positions matching TRBD2. The sequence came from an adult with an advanced solid tumor such as melanoma, head and neck, liver or kidney cancer. As DNA, the CDR3 is TGCGCCAGCAGCTTGGTAGGCCTAGCGGCCGGGGAGCTGTTTTTT. This sequence encodes CASSLVGLAAGELFF.